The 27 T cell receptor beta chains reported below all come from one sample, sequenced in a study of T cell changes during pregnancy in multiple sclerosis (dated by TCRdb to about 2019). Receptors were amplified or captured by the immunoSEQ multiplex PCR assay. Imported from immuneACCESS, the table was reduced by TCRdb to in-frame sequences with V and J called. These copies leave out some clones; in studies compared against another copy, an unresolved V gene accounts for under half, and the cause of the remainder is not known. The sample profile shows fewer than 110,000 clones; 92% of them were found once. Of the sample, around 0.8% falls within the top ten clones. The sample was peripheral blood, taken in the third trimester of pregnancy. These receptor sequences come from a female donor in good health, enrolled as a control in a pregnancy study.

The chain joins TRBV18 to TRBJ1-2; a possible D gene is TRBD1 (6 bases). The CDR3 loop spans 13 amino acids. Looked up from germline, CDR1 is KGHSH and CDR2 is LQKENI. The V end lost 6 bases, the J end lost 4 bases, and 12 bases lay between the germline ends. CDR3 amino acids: CASSDGQSYGYTF. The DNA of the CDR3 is TGTGCCAGCTCCGATGGACAGTCCTATGGCTACACCTTC.

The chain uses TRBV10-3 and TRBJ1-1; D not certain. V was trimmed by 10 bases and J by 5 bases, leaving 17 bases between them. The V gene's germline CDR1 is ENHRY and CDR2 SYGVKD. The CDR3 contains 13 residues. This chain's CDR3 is CATGGVEGTEAFF. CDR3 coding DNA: TGTGCCACGGGTGGGGTAGAGGGAACTGAAGCTTTCTTT.

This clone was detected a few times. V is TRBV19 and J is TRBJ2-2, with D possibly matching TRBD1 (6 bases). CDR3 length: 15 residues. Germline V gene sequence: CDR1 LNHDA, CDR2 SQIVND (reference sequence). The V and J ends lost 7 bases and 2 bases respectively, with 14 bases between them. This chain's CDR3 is CASKPGHINTGELFF. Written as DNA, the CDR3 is TGTGCCAGTAAGCCGGGACACATTAACACCGGGGAGCTGTTTTTT.

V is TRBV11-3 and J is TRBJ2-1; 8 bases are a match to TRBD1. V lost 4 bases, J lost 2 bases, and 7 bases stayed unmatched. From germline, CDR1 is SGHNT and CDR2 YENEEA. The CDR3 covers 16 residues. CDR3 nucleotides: TGTGCCAGCAGCTGGCCGGGACAGGCAACCTACAATGAGCAGTTCTTC. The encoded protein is CASSWPGQATYNEQFF.

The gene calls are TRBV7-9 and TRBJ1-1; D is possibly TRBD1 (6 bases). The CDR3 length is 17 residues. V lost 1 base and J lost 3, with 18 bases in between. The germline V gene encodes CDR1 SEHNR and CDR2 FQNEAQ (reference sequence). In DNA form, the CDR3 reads TGTGCCAGCAGCTTAGGGGGGGGGCGCGTCTCGGACACTGAAGCTTTCTTT. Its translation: CASSLGGGRVSDTEAFF.

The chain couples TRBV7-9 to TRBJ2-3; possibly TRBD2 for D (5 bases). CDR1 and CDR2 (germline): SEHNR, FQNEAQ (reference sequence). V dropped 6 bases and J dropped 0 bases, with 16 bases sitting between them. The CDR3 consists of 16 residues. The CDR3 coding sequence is TGTGCCAGCAGGCCCACTGGAGGTAGAAGCACAGATACGCAGTATTTT. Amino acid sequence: CASRPTGGRSTDTQYF.

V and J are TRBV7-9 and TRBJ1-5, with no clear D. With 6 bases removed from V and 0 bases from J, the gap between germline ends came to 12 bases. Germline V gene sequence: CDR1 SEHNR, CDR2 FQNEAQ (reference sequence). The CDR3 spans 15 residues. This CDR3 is CASSHDGGSNQPQHF. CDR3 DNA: TGTGCCAGCAGTCACGACGGAGGTAGCAATCAGCCCCAGCATTTT.

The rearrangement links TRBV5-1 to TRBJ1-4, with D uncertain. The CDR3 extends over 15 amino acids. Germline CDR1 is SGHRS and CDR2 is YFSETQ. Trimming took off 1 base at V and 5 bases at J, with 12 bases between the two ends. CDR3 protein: CASSLYPGENEKLFF. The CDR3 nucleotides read TGCGCCAGCAGCTTGTACCCGGGAGAAAATGAAAAACTGTTTTTT.

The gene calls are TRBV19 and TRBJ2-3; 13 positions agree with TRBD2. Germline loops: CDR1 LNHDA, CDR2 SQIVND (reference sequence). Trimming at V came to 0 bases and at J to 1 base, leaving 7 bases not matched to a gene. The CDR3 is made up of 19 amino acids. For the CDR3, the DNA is TGTGCCAGTAGTATAGATCTAGAGACTAGCGGGGGGCGCACAGATACGCAGTATTTT. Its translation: CASSIDLETSGGRTDTQYF. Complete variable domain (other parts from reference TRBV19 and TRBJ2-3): DGGITQSPKYLFRKEGQNVTLSCEQNLNHDAMYWYRQDPGQGLRLIYYSQIVNDFQKGDIAEGYSVSREKKESFPLTVTSAQKNPTAFYLCASSIDLETSGGRTDTQYFGPGTRLTVL.

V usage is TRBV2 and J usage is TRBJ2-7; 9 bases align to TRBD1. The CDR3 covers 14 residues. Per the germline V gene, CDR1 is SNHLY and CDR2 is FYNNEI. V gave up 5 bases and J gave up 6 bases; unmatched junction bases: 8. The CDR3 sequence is CASSWDRVTSEQYF. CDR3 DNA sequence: TGTGCCAGCAGTTGGGACAGGGTGACGTCCGAGCAGTACTTC.

CDR3 sequence reads: CASSDSTSGGTDTQYF. In DNA, the CDR3 is TGTGCCAGCAGTGACTCGACTAGCGGGGGCACAGATACGCAGTATTTT. J is TRBJ2-3 and V is TRBV6-4, with 11 bases fitting TRBD2. V shed 0 bases and J 1 base; nucleotides not matched to a gene: 0. CDR1 is MRHNA, CDR2 SNTAGT, per germline. The CDR3 is 16 amino acids.

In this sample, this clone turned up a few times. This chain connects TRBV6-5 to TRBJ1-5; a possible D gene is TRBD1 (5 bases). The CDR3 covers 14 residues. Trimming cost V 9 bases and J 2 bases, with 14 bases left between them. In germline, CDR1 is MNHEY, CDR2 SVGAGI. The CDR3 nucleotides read TGTGCCAGTTCGGGAGGGGCTGGCAATCAGCCCCAGCATTTT. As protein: CASSGGAGNQPQHF.

The CDR3 reads CSVPGQVYQETQYF. CDR3 in DNA: TGCAGCGTTCCGGGACAGGTGTACCAAGAGACCCAGTACTTC. The rearrangement links TRBV29-1 to TRBJ2-5; the match to TRBD1 covers 8 bases. Looked up from germline, CDR1 is SQVTM and CDR2 is ANQGSEA. This CDR3 spans 14 amino acids. Trimming took 5 bases from V and 0 from J; bases not matched to a gene: 5.

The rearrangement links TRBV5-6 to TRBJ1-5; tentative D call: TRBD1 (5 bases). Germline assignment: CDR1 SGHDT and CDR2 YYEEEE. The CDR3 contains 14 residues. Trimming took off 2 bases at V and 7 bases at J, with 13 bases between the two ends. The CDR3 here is CASSFQGSEQPQHF. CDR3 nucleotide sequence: TGTGCCAGCAGCTTCCAGGGCTCGGAACAGCCCCAGCATTTT. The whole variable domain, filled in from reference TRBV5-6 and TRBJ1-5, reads DAGVTQSPTHLIKTRGQQVTLRCSPKSGHDTVSWYQQALGQGPQFIFQYYEEEERQRGNFPDRFSGHQFPNYSSELNVNALLLGDSALYLCASSFQGSEQPQHFGDGTRLSIL.

CDR3 sequence (DNA): TGCGCCAGCAGCCAAGTAGGAGGGCCGCACTATGGCTACACCTTC. It translates to CASSQVGGPHYGYTF. The genes are TRBV4-3 and TRBJ1-2; D remains unclear. The germline CDR1 and CDR2 sequences are LGHNA and YSLEER. The CDR3 spans 15 residues. V was shortened by 1 base and J by 3 bases, with 12 bases between the two germline ends.

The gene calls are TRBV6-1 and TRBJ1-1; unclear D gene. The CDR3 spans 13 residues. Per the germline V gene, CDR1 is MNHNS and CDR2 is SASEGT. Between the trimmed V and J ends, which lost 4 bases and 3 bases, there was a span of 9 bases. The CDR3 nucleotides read TGTGCCAGCAGTGGGGTTGGGCACACTGAAGCTTTCTTT. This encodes CASSGVGHTEAFF.

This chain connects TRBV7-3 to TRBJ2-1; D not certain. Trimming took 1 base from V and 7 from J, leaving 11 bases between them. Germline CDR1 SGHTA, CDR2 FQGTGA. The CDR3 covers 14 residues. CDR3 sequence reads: CASSLRPDGNEQFF. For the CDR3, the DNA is TGTGCCAGCAGCTTAAGGCCAGATGGTAATGAGCAGTTCTTC.

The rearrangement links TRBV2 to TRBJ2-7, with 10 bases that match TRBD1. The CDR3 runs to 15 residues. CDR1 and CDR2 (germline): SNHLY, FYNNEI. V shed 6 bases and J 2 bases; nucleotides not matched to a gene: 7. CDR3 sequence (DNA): TGTGCCAGCAGAGAGGGACAGGGGCCCCCCTACGAGCAGTACTTC. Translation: CASREGQGPPYEQYF. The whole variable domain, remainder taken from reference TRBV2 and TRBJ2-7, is EPEVTQTPSHQVTQMGQEVILRCVPISNHLYFYWYRQILGQKVEFLVSFYNNEISEKSEIFDDQFSVERPDGSNFTLKIRSTKLEDSAMYFCASREGQGPPYEQYFGPGTRLTVT.

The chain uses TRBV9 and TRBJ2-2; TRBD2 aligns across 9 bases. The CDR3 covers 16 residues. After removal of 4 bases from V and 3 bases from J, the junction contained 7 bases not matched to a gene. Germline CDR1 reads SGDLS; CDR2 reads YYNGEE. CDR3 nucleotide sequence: TGTGCCAGCAGCCCGTACGGCGGGGGGGACACCGGGGAGCTGTTTTTT. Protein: CASSPYGGGDTGELFF.

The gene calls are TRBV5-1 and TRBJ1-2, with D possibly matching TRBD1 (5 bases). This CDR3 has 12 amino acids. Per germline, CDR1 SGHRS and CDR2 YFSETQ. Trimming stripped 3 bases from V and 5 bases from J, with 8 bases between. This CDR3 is CASSYGAYGYTF. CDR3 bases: TGCGCCAGCAGCTATGGGGCTTATGGCTACACCTTC.

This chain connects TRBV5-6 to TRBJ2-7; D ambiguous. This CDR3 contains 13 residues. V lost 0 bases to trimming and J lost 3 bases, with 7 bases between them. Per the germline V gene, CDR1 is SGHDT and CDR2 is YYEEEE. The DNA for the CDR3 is TGTGCCAGCAGCTTGGGCAGAATCTACGAGCAGTACTTC. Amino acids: CASSLGRIYEQYF.

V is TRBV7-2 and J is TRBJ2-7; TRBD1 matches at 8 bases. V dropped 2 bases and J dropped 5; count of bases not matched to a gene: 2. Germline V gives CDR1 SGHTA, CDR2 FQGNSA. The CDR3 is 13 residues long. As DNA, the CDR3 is TGTGCCAGCAGCTTACAGGGGGCGGACGAGCAGTACTTC. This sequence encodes CASSLQGADEQYF. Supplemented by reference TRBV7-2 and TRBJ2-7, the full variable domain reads GAGVSQSPSNKVTEKGKDVELRCDPISGHTALYWYRQSLGQGLEFLIYFQGNSAPDKSGLPSDRFSAERTGGSVSTLTIQRTQQEDSAVYLCASSLQGADEQYFGPGTRLTVT.

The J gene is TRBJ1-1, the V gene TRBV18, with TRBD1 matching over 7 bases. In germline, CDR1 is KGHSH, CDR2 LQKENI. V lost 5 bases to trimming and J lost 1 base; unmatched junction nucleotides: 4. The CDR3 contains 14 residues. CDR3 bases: TGTGCCAGCTCAACGACAGGGACGAACACTGAAGCTTTCTTT. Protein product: CASSTTGTNTEAFF.

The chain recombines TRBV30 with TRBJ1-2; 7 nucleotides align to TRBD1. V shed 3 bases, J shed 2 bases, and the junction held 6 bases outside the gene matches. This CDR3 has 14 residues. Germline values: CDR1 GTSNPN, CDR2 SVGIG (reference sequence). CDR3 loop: CAWSRQGRNYGYTF. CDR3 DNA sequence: TGTGCCTGGAGCAGACAGGGCAGGAACTATGGCTACACCTTC.

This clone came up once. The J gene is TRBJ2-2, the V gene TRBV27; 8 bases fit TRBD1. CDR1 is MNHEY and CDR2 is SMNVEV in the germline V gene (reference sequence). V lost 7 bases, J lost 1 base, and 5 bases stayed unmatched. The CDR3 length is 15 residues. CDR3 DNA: TGTGCCAGCACCCCCGGGACAGGGAACACCGGGGAGCTGTTTTTT. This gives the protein CASTPGTGNTGELFF.

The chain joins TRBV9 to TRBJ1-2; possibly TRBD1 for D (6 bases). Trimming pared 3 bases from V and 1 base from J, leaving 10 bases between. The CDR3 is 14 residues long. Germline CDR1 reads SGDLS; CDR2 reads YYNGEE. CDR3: CASSAQGNNYGYTF. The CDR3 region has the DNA TGTGCCAGCAGCGCGCAGGGGAATAACTATGGCTACACCTTC.

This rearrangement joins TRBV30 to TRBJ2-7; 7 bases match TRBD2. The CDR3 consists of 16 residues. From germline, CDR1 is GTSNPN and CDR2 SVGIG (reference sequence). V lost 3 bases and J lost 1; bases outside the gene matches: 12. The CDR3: CAWRRGTTAPSYEQYF. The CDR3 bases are TGTGCCTGGAGGCGGGGGACTACAGCTCCTTCCTACGAGCAGTACTTC.